The TCR beta chain under discussion was sequenced for a study of blood T cell repertoires in COVID-19. Background on the study: Sites in the United States, Italy and Spain provided acute and convalescent COVID-19 samples. T cells, B-cell-depleted T cells, or PBMCs supplied cDNA or gDNA.

The assay was immunoSEQ multiplex PCR, and TCRdb's table has in-frame clones only and misses some. Among 350,000 to 400,000 clones listed, approximately 88% were seen once. Living in 24 US areas, the participants were between about 18 and 95 years of age. This TCR was sampled from a woman aged 30 to 39 with acute COVID-19. The sample taken for sequencing was PBMCs or T cells enriched from blood (not recorded which).

The CDR3 loop reads CASTWDREEDEQFF. The CDR3 DNA reads as TGCGCCAGCACGTGGGACAGGGAGGAGGATGAGCAGTTCTTC. The chain uses TRBV5-1 and TRBJ2-1, with 9 bases aligning to TRBD1. V shed 6 bases and J 8 bases; nucleotides not matched to a gene: 9. Germline-derived CDR1 and CDR2 are SGHRS and YFSETQ. This CDR3 is 14 amino acids long. Variable domain in full (rest from reference TRBV5-1 and TRBJ2-1): KAGVTQTPRYLIKTRGQQVTLSCSPISGHRSVSWYQQTPGQGLQFLFEYFSETQRNKGNFPGRFSGRQFSNSRSEMNVSTLELGDSALYLCASTWDREEDEQFFGPGTRLTVL.